Presented here are 7 T cell receptor beta chains from one specimen sequenced in a study of PD-L1 blockade in urothelial cancer. Noted time point: pretreatment peripheral blood. Data came from immunoSEQ multiplex PCR; TCRdb stores just in-frame clones and leaves some out. The top ten clones hold approximately 15% of a sample with roughly 91,000 clones, more than 70% of them seen once. The sample in question was PBMCs, obtained around atezolizumab (anti-PD-L1) treatment. The receptors here all came from a man aged 55-75 years with urothelial cancer.

This rearrangement joins TRBV2 to TRBJ1-1, with D tentatively TRBD1 (6 bases). This CDR3 is built from 15 residues. V lost 6 bases and J lost 1, with 15 bases in between. Germline V gives CDR1 SNHLY, CDR2 FYNNEI. The CDR3 here is CASRVPRGGNTEAFF. CDR3 bases: TGTGCCAGCAGAGTTCCCCGAGGGGGGAACACTGAAGCTTTCTTT.

V is TRBV5-1 and J is TRBJ2-1; TRBD2 aligns across 9 bases. V shed 0 bases and J 9 bases; nucleotides not matched to a gene: 7. The CDR3 has 15 residues. The V gene's germline CDR1 is SGHRS and CDR2 YFSETQ. The CDR3 sequence: CASSLALAGDGEQFF. The CDR3 DNA reads TGCGCCAGCAGCTTGGCTTTAGCGGGGGATGGTGAGCAGTTCTTC. Using reference TRBV5-1 and TRBJ2-1 for the parts outside the CDR3, the full variable domain is KAGVTQTPRYLIKTRGQQVTLSCSPISGHRSVSWYQQTPGQGLQFLFEYFSETQRNKGNFPGRFSGRQFSNSRSEMNVSTLELGDSALYLCASSLALAGDGEQFFGPGTRLTVL.

The chain carries TRBV11-3 and TRBJ2-5; 7 bases match TRBD1. The germline V gene has CDR1 SGHNT and CDR2 YENEEA. The CDR3 extends over 14 amino acids. The V gene end was trimmed by 5 bases and the J gene end by 1 base; junction bases not matched to a gene: 4. In DNA, the CDR3 is TGTGCCAGCAGCAAACGGGACAGCCAAGAGACCCAGTACTTC. Protein product: CASSKRDSQETQYF.

The rearrangement joins TRBV6-1 to TRBJ2-4; TRBD2 agrees at 7 bases. V gave up 1 base and J gave up 2 bases; unmatched junction bases: 17. The CDR3 is 20 residues long. Germline V gives CDR1 MNHNS, CDR2 SASEGT. CDR3 DNA sequence: TGTGCCAGCAGTGAAGAGGTTGGGGGGGTAGCGGCTAAGACCAAAAACATTCAGTACTTC. Residues: CASSEEVGGVAAKTKNIQYF.

This rearrangement joins TRBV2 to TRBJ2-2, with TRBD2 identical over 9 bases. The CDR3 is 14 residues long. Germline V gives CDR1 SNHLY, CDR2 FYNNEI. After removal of 8 bases from V and 6 bases from J, the junction contained 7 bases not matched to a gene. The CDR3 bases are TGTGCCAGCGCGTGGTCTAGCGGGGCCGGGGAGCTGTTTTTT. Protein: CASAWSSGAGELFF.

This sequence joins TRBV6-6 and TRBJ1-1; D remains ambiguous. V lost 4 bases and J lost 5, with 14 bases in between. This CDR3 contains 14 residues. Per germline, CDR1 MNHNY and CDR2 SVGAGI (reference sequence). The CDR3 DNA reads as TGTGCCAGCAGTTCTCCCCGGAGAGGGACTGAAGCTTTCTTT. Protein sequence: CASSSPRRGTEAFF.

V usage is TRBV15 and J usage is TRBJ2-1; 8 nucleotides match TRBD1. The CDR3 length is 15 residues. Per germline, CDR1 LNHNV and CDR2 YYDKDF (reference sequence). V lost 6 bases and J lost 7; bases outside the gene matches: 11. The CDR3 region is CATRGTAGGRNEQFF. The CDR3 bases are TGTGCCACCAGAGGGACGGCAGGGGGCAGGAATGAGCAGTTCTTC.